The clone carrying this TCR beta chain was picked up a small number of times. Its antigen is still unknown. The isolated RNA, all of it, was reverse transcribed, so expressed TCRB transcripts were what got sequenced. Measured with immunoSEQ multiplex PCR; TCRdb has only the in-frame clones, and not every one. Of 250,000 to 350,000 clones in the sample, about 11% were seen once. Via CD45RO/CCR7/CD25/CD127/CD95/CD27, cells of the CD4+ naive, central memory, regulatory and stem cell-like memory subsets were sorted. The entry originates in a study of beta chain features in type 1 diabetes. Study in general: Regarding age, gender and cell yields, patients proved similar to healthy donors. Points from the study as a whole: The question of HLA type influencing TCRB rearrangement was one that remained unresolved here. Insertions at VDJ junctions were less frequent in type 1 diabetes patients. These patients also deleted more nucleotides at the same junctions.

Sequenced: naive CD4+ T cells from blood. This clonotype originated in a woman in her twenties or thirties in good health.

CDR3 DNA sequence: TGTGCCAGCAGTAAAAATCAATACGAGCAGTACTTC. Its translation: CASSKNQYEQYF. The chain carries TRBV2 and TRBJ2-7; the D is unclear. This CDR3 contains 12 residues. The V end lost 5 bases, the J end lost 4 bases, and 9 bases lay between the germline ends. Per germline, CDR1 SNHLY and CDR2 FYNNEI.